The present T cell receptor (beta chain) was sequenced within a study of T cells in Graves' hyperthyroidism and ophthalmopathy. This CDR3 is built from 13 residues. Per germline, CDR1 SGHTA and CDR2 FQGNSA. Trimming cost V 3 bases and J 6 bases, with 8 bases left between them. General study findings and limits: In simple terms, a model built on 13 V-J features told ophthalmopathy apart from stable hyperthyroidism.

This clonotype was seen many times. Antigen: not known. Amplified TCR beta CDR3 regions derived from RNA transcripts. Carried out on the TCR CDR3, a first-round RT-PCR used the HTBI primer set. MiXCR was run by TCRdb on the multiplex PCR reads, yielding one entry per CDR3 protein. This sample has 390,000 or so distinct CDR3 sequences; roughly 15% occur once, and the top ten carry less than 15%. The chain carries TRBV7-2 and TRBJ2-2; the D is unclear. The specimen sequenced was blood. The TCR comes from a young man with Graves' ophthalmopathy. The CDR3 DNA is TGTGCCAGCAGCTTTAGGGCGGCCGGGGAGCTGTTTTTT. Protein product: CASSFRAAGELFF.